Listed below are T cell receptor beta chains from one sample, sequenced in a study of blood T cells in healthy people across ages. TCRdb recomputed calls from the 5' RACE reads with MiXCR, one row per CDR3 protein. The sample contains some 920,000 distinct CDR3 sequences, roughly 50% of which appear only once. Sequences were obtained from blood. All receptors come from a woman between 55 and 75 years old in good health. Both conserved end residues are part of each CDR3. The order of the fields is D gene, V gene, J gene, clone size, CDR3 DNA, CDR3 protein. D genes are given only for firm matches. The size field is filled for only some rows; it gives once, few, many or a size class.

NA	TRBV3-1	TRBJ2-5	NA	TGTGCCAGCAGCCAAGACCCCTTAGCGGCGGCACAGTACTTC	CASSQDPLAAAQYF
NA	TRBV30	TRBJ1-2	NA	TGTGCCTGGAGTGTAGGTCTGGCGGGGTATAACTATGGCTACACCTTC	CAWSVGLAGYNYGYTF
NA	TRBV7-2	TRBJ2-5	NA	TGTGCCAGCAGCTTAATTCTTGGGGCAGAGACCCAGTACTTC	CASSLILGAETQYF
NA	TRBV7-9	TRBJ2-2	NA	TGTGCCAGCAGCGACGACATGGGGGGCGGGGAGCTGTTTTTT	CASSDDMGGGELFF
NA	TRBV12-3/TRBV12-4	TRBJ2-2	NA	TGTGCCAGCAGGATCTCTGGAACGGGGGAGCTGTTTTTT	CASRISGTGELFF
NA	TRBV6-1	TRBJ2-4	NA	TGTGCCAGCAGCCCCACAGGGTTGGGGGGCATTCAGTACTTC	CASSPTGLGGIQYF
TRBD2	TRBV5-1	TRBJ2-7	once	TGCGCCAGCAGCCTTTCCGGGACTAGCGATCCCGGGCAGTCCTACAATGAGCAGTACTTC	CASSLSGTSDPGQSYNEQYF
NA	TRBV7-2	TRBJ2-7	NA	TGTGCCAGCAGCCGCGACTTTAGCGGCTCCTACGAGCAGTACTTC	CASSRDFSGSYEQYF
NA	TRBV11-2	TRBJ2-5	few	TGTGCCAGCAGTTATCAGCAGTCCGGGTGGACCCAGTACTTC	CASSYQQSGWTQYF
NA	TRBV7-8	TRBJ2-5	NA	TGTGCCAGCAGCCCCCTAGGGGCGAACACGAAGGGGGCCCAGTACTTC	CASSPLGANTKGAQYF
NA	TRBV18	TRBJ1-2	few	TGTGCCAGCTCACCACCGAATGGAGGCTACACCTTC	CASSPPNGGYTF
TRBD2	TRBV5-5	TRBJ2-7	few	TGTGCCAGCAGCTTATTAGAGGTAGCGGGAGTTTCGAACGAGCAGTACTTC	CASSLLEVAGVSNEQYF
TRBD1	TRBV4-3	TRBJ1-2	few	TGCGCCAGCAGCAAAGGGACAGGGTTTGACTATGGCTACACCTTC	CASSKGTGFDYGYTF
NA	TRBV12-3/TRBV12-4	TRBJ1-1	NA	TGTGCCAGCAGGGCACCTGGGACTGAAGCTTTCTTT	CASRAPGTEAFF
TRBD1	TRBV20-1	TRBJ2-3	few	TGCAGTGCTACACGGACAGGGCTAGCAGATACGCAGTATTTT	CSATRTGLADTQYF
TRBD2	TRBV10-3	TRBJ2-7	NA	TGTGCCGTCAGTGAGGGCACTAGCGGGAGGCTCGAGCAGTACTTC	CAVSEGTSGRLEQYF
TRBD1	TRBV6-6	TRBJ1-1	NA	TGTGCCAGCAGTTCACCGCTACAGGGGATCACTGAAGCTTTCTTT	CASSSPLQGITEAFF
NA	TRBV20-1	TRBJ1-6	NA	TGCAGTGCTAGCTCGGGGGTAGCGAATTCACCCCTCCACTTT	CSASSGVANSPLHF
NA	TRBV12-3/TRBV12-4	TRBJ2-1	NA	TGTGCCAGCCCAACAGGTTCTAGCTCCTACAATGAGCAGTTCTTC	CASPTGSSSYNEQFF
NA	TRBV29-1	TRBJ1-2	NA	TGCAGCGTTAGTTGGTCAGAAGATGGCTACACCTTC	CSVSWSEDGYTF
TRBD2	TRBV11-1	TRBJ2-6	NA	TGTGCCAGCAGCCGGCGGAGCGGGAGGGGATTAACGATCCTCACTGGGGCCAACGTCCTGACTTTC	CASSRRSGRGLTILTGANVLTF
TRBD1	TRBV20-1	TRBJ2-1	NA	TGCAGTGCCACCGACAGGGTAAATGAGCAGTTCTTC	CSATDRVNEQFF
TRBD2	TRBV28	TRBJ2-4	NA	TGTGCCAGCAGCTCCGGGGGGGGCGGGTTAGCCAAAAACATTCAGTACTTC	CASSSGGGGLAKNIQYF
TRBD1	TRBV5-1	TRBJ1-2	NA	TGCGCCAGCGACAAAGTTAACAGGGGGCGCTTAGTCTATGGCTACACCTTC	CASDKVNRGRLVYGYTF
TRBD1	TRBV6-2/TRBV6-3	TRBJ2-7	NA	TGTGCCAGCAGTTACAACATCCTACAAATCCGGGACAGGGGGCCCTACGAGCAGTACTTC	CASSYNILQIRDRGPYEQYF
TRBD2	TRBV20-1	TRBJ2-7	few	TGCAGTGCCACTCGCACTAGCGGGGCCTCCTACGAGCAGTACTTC	CSATRTSGASYEQYF
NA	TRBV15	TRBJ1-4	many	TGTGCCACCAGCAGAGATCGGGCAGCGAATGAAAAACTGTTTTTT	CATSRDRAANEKLFF
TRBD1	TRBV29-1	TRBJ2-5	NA	TGCAGCGTGAAATACAGGGGGCGCGAAGAGACCCAGTACTTC	CSVKYRGREETQYF
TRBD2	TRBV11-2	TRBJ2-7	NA	TGTGCCAGCAGCTTAGATCCTTCGGGCGGGGGAAGCTCCTACGAGCAGTACTTC	CASSLDPSGGGSSYEQYF
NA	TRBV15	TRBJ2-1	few	TGTGCCACCAGCAGAGATCTTAGCAATGAGCAGTTCTTC	CATSRDLSNEQFF
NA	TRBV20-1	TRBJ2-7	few	TGCAGTGCTAGAGCCTTAGGGGGGTACGAGCAGTACTTC	CSARALGGYEQYF
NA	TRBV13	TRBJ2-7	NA	TGTGCCACCCATCTCAGGGGGGCGAGGGAGCAGTACTTC	CATHLRGAREQYF
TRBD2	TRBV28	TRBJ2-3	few	TGTGCCAGCAGTTTGGCGGGCCGGCTAGCGGGTACTAGCACAGATACGCAGTATTTT	CASSLAGRLAGTSTDTQYF
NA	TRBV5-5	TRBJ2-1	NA	TGTGCCAGCAGCCCGGGGGTCTCCTTGGGTGAGCAGTTCTTC	CASSPGVSLGEQFF
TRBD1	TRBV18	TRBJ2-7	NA	TGTGCCAGCTCACCGGGACAGGGGGTCCCCTACGAGCAGTACTTC	CASSPGQGVPYEQYF